The next 21 T cell receptor beta chains were all read from a single sample in a study of blood T cells in healthy people across ages. Then a second PCR, running roughly 7 to 12 cycles, was carried out with a sample-barcoded 5' primer and a J-beta primer mix. TCRdb re-called the 5' RACE reads through MiXCR, storing one row per CDR3 protein. The sample has about 1.4 million distinct CDR3 sequences; 59% are singletons. The specimen sequenced was blood. Receptors were obtained from a man between 18 and 35 years old in good health.

This clonotype occurred a few times. The V gene is TRBV11-2, the J gene TRBJ2-5, with 11 bases identical to TRBD2. Germline CDR1 is SGHAT and CDR2 is FQNNGV. After removal of 2 bases from V and 5 bases from J, the junction contained 7 bases not matched to a gene. The CDR3 length is 16 residues. CDR3 nucleotides: TGTGCCAGCAGCTTAACTAGCGGGAGTTTTCGGGAGACCCAGTACTTC. Amino acids: CASSLTSGSFRETQYF.

The chain's CDR3 is CASSRVAISTDTQYF. DNA for the CDR3: TGTGCCAGCAGCCGGGTGGCTATTAGCACAGATACGCAGTATTTT. The chain couples TRBV7-2 to TRBJ2-3; no definite D call. Germline V gene lookup returns CDR1 SGHTA and CDR2 FQGNSA. The CDR3 is 15 amino acids. Trimming took 5 bases from V and 0 from J, leaving 12 bases between them. Complete variable domain (other parts from reference TRBV7-2 and TRBJ2-3): GAGVSQSPSNKVTEKGKDVELRCDPISGHTALYWYRQSLGQGLEFLIYFQGNSAPDKSGLPSDRFSAERTGGSVSTLTIQRTQQEDSAVYLCASSRVAISTDTQYFGPGTRLTVL.

Details on this clonotype: This may be a read error: a much more frequent sequence differs by one nucleotide. J is TRBJ2-3 and V is TRBV6-6; D not certain. V dropped 8 bases and J dropped 2 bases, with 2 bases sitting between them. CDR3 size: 10 residues. The germline gives CDR1 MNHNY, CDR2 SVGAGI (reference sequence). Written as DNA, the CDR3 is TGTGCCAGCGCCACAGATACGCAGTATTTT. Its translation: CASATDTQYF.

The table lists this clonotype with a count of one. The chain uses TRBV20-1 and TRBJ1-6; 12 positions match TRBD1. Germline loops: CDR1 DFQATT, CDR2 SNEGSKA (reference sequence). The ends lost 3 bases at V and 6 bases at J; junction bases unmatched: 9. This CDR3 is 17 amino acids long. CDR3 residues: CSARAPGQGAANSPLHF. The CDR3 coding sequence is TGCAGTGCTAGGGCACCGGGACAGGGGGCCGCTAATTCACCCCTCCACTTT.

J is TRBJ2-7 and V is TRBV20-1; 10 bases map to TRBD2. The length of the CDR3 is 18 residues. The V gene's germline CDR1 is DFQATT and CDR2 SNEGSKA (reference sequence). J lost 7 bases, V lost 6 bases, and 24 bases had no gene match. CDR3 amino acids: CSAHKQTAGSGRVQEQYF. The CDR3 region has the DNA TGCAGTGCCCACAAACAGACCGCAGGGAGCGGGAGGGTCCAGGAGCAGTACTTC.

This clonotype has more than one count but fewer than ten. V is TRBV4-3 and J is TRBJ2-7, with D possibly being TRBD1 (6 bases). Germline CDR1 LGHNA, CDR2 YSLEER. The length of the CDR3 is 16 residues. Trimming shortened V by 0 bases and J by 3 bases, and 15 bases separated the two germline ends. This chain's CDR3 is CASSQDRGDTYYEQYF. DNA of the CDR3: TGCGCCAGCAGCCAAGATCGAGGGGACACCTACTACGAGCAGTACTTC.

This rearrangement joins TRBV7-2 to TRBJ1-2; 9 nucleotides align to TRBD1. The CDR3 has 14 residues. V was pared by 5 bases and J by 6 bases, with 7 bases of the junction left unmatched. The germline CDR1 and CDR2 sequences are SGHTA and FQGNSA. The CDR3 loop is CASSPRGQGNGYTF. In DNA, the CDR3 is TGTGCCAGCAGCCCTAGGGGACAGGGAAATGGCTACACCTTC.

This chain joins TRBV12-3 or TRBV12-4 and TRBJ1-5; the match to TRBD1 covers 11 bases. This CDR3 has 16 residues. The ends lost 3 bases at V and 4 bases at J; junction bases unmatched: 5. CDR3 residues: CASSFTGTGGNQPQHF. The CDR3 DNA follows: TGTGCCAGCAGTTTCACCGGGACAGGGGGAAATCAGCCCCAGCATTTT.

Here the CDR3 DNA reads TGTGCCAGCAGTTTACTCCGAGACACTGAAGCTTTCTTT. This translates into CASSLLRDTEAFF. The chain carries TRBV28 and TRBJ1-1; D is unresolved. CDR3 length: 13 amino acids. Germline CDR1 reads MDHEN; CDR2 reads SYDVKM. V was clipped by 2 bases and J by 3 bases, with 7 bases between them.

This clonotype has only a few counts. The chain joins TRBV28 to TRBJ2-7; D remains ambiguous. CDR1 is MDHEN, CDR2 SYDVKM, per germline. The CDR3 loop spans 12 amino acids. V lost 2 bases, J lost 7 bases, and 9 bases lay in between. As DNA, the CDR3 is TGTGCCAGCAGTTTAGCCAACCTGGAGCAGTACTTC. Its translation is CASSLANLEQYF.

V is TRBV5-1 and J is TRBJ2-3; 7 nucleotides agree with TRBD2. J lost 0 bases, V lost 7 bases, and 14 bases had no gene match. Germline values: CDR1 SGHRS, CDR2 YFSETQ. The CDR3 loop spans 17 amino acids. The CDR3 protein is CASGRTTSGDSTDTQYF. CDR3 sequence (DNA): TGCGCCAGCGGACGAACAACAAGCGGGGACAGCACAGATACGCAGTATTTT.

Worth noting for this clonotype: The junction and the germline gene differ at one end; a read error may be behind it. The rearrangement uses TRBV4-1 and TRBJ1-6; the D is unclear. CDR1 MGHRA and CDR2 YSYEKL come from the germline V gene. The CDR3 has 16 amino acids. DNA for the CDR3: TGCGCCGGCAGCCCACCCGGCAGCTCCTATAATTCACCCCTCCACTTT. The encoded protein is CAGSPPGSSYNSPLHF.

The chain joins TRBV4-3 to TRBJ2-1, with D uncertain. The CDR3 spans 16 residues. Trimming took 1 base from V and 6 from J, leaving 16 bases between them. Germline loops: CDR1 LGHNA, CDR2 YSLEER. The CDR3 DNA is TGCGCCAGCAGCCAAGCACTGGCAGCCAACCTCAATGAGCAGTTCTTC. This codes for CASSQALAANLNEQFF.

V and J are TRBV29-1 and TRBJ1-1; D not resolved. V lost 6 bases to trimming and J lost 2 bases, with 10 bases between them. The germline gives CDR1 SQVTM, CDR2 ANQGSEA. The CDR3 contains 12 residues. CDR3 DNA: TGCAGCGTCCTCGGACCAAACACTGAAGCTTTCTTT. Translating gives CSVLGPNTEAFF.

The chain's CDR3 is CASSLNPRIQETQYF. The CDR3 nucleotides are TGTGCCAGCAGCTTAAATCCCCGGATCCAAGAGACCCAGTACTTC. The chain recombines TRBV7-8 with TRBJ2-5, with D unclear. The CDR3 has 15 amino acids. V lost 2 bases, J lost 1 base, and 11 bases lay in between. CDR1 is SGHVS and CDR2 is FQNEAQ in the germline V gene. The full variable domain, completed using reference TRBV7-8 and TRBJ2-5, is GAGVSQSPRYKVAKRGQDVALRCDPISGHVSLFWYQQALGQGPEFLTYFQNEAQLDKSGLPSDRFFAERPEGSVSTLKIQRTQQEDSAVYLCASSLNPRIQETQYFGPGTRLLVL.

V and J are TRBV20-1 and TRBJ2-2; D remains ambiguous. Trimming left V 2 bases short and J 2 bases short, with 15 bases between. Germline V CDR1 and CDR2: DFQATT, SNEGSKA (reference sequence). The CDR3 extends over 16 amino acids. CDR3 coding DNA: TGCAGTGCTAGAACGAGCTCACCTCCTAACACCGGGGAGCTGTTTTTT. It encodes CSARTSSPPNTGELFF.

This chain uses TRBV7-2 with TRBJ2-7, with TRBD1 identical over 9 bases. The CDR3 has 18 residues. With 2 bases clipped from V and 1 base from J, the junction kept 12 bases outside the gene matches. Germline V gene lookup returns CDR1 SGHTA and CDR2 FQGNSA. CDR3 loop: CASSLRDRVGPQSYEQYF. The CDR3 DNA follows: TGTGCCAGCAGCTTAAGGGACAGGGTGGGACCCCAATCCTACGAGCAGTACTTC.

This chain links TRBV11-2 with TRBJ2-1, with 7 bases matching TRBD2. Trimming cost V 1 base and J 10 bases; bases outside gene matches: 7. The CDR3 is 14 amino acids. Germline V CDR1 and CDR2: SGHAT, FQNNGV. In DNA form, the CDR3 reads TGTGCCAGCAGCTTAGGCGGGAGAGGCTGGGAGCAGTTCTTC. Encoded protein: CASSLGGRGWEQFF.

The chain combines TRBV7-9 with TRBJ2-1, with 7 bases lining up with TRBD1. V was pared by 5 bases and J by 13 bases, with 5 bases of the junction left unmatched. Germline V gene lookup returns CDR1 SEHNR and CDR2 FQNEAQ (reference sequence). The CDR3 contains 11 residues. CDR3 sequence reads: CASSVDRAQFF. Here the CDR3 DNA reads TGTGCCAGCAGCGTAGACAGGGCTCAGTTCTTC.

This rearrangement joins TRBV6-1 to TRBJ2-3, with D possibly TRBD1 on 5 matching bases. The CDR3 is 13 amino acids. Between the trimmed V and J ends, which lost 3 bases and 7 bases, there was a span of 11 bases. Germline-derived CDR1 and CDR2 are MNHNS and SASEGT. The CDR3 nucleotides are TGTGCCAGCAGTGACCCGGACATTAATACGCAGTATTTT. It encodes CASSDPDINTQYF.

The J gene is TRBJ2-1, the V gene TRBV11-2; the D gene is possibly TRBD2 (5 bases). This CDR3 is 14 amino acids long. V gave up 7 bases and J gave up 8 bases, with 18 bases separating them. Per the germline V gene, CDR1 is SGHAT and CDR2 is FQNNGV. This CDR3 reads CASTRLTGNDEQFF. In DNA form, the CDR3 reads TGTGCCAGCACCCGCCTGACGGGGAACGATGAGCAGTTCTTC.